A single sample gave rise to the 15 T cell receptor beta chains below, sequenced in a study of CD8 T cells in Susac syndrome (dated by TCRdb to between 2018 and 2021). Libraries came from the immunoSEQ multiplex PCR assay. RNA was extracted using the RNeasy kit, and about 0.45 to 1 ug of the RNA was reverse transcribed with random hexamers. TCRdb trimmed public reads at Q25 via fastp, called clones via MiXCR and kept in-frame beta chains. Every distinct CDR3 protein forms one entry, paired with its most common genes and DNA. A total of roughly 130,000 distinct CDR3 sequences appear in this sample, more than 90% of them only once. Of the sample, 0.12% is held by the ten largest clones. Sequences were obtained from CD4+ T cells from PBMCs. Receptor source: a human donor in good health.

The chain has TRBV6-6 and TRBJ1-3, with D unresolved. This CDR3 has 12 amino acids. Germline V gene lookup returns CDR1 MNHNY and CDR2 SVGAGI (reference sequence). Trimming took 5 bases from V and 2 from J, leaving 4 bases between them. As DNA, the CDR3 is TGTGCCAGCAGTCGGACTGGAAACACCATATATTTT. This sequence encodes CASSRTGNTIYF.

The chain is built from TRBV9 and TRBJ2-3; D call uncertain. With 1 base removed from V and 4 bases from J, the gap between germline ends came to 7 bases. Germline V gene sequence: CDR1 SGDLS, CDR2 YYNGEE. The CDR3 is made up of 13 amino acids. Written as DNA, the CDR3 is TGTGCCAGCAGCGTACCGGACCCAGATACGCAGTATTTT. This encodes CASSVPDPDTQYF. The variable domain in full, with the rest retrieved from reference TRBV9 and TRBJ2-3, is DSGVTQTPKHLITATGQRVTLRCSPRSGDLSVYWYQQSLDQGLQFLIQYYNGEERAKGNILERFSAQQFPDLHSELNLSSLELGDSALYFCASSVPDPDTQYFGPGTRLTVL.

The chain links TRBV6-1 to TRBJ2-4; possibly TRBD2 for D (5 bases). The CDR3 length is 16 residues. From germline, CDR1 is MNHNS and CDR2 SASEGT. Trimming stripped 4 bases from V and 0 bases from J, with 13 bases between. The CDR3 loop is CASSGLGGGAKNIQYF. The CDR3 coding sequence is TGTGCCAGCAGTGGATTAGGCGGAGGAGCCAAAAACATTCAGTACTTC.

This rearrangement joins TRBV12-3 or TRBV12-4 to TRBJ2-5; D not certain. The V gene lost 5 bases and the J gene lost 2 bases, with 6 bases spanning the gap. The CDR3 totals 12 residues. Written as DNA, the CDR3 is TGTGCCAGCAGTATCGGTCAAGAGACCCAGTACTTC. Translation gives CASSIGQETQYF.

The V gene is TRBV6-2 or TRBV6-3, the J gene TRBJ2-7; TRBD2 might be the D (6 bases). Trimming took off 6 bases at V and 2 bases at J, with 14 bases between the two ends. Germline loops: CDR1 MNHEY, CDR2 SVGEGT. The CDR3 totals 14 residues. In nucleotides, the CDR3 is TGTGCCAGCAGGGGAGGACATACCCCCTACGAGCAGTACTTC. This translates into CASRGGHTPYEQYF.

In DNA form, the CDR3 reads TGTGCCAGCAGTAAAGTTCCGGGACAGGGTTATCACGAGCAGTACTTC. Encoded protein: CASSKVPGQGYHEQYF. V and J are TRBV28 and TRBJ2-7, with TRBD1 matching 9 bases. CDR1 is MDHEN, CDR2 SYDVKM, per germline. V lost 5 bases to trimming and J lost 5 bases; unmatched junction nucleotides: 13. CDR3 length: 16 amino acids.

The chain employs TRBV6-4 and TRBJ2-1, with 7 bases matching TRBD2. The V segment lost 3 bases and the J segment 6 bases; nucleotides outside the gene matches: 8. This CDR3 spans 15 amino acids. Germline values: CDR1 MRHNA, CDR2 SNTAGT. The DNA of the CDR3 is TGTGCCAGCAGTGATATGGAGACTAGCATCAATGAGCAGTTCTTC. Protein: CASSDMETSINEQFF.

The gene calls are TRBV18 and TRBJ2-3; D remains unclear. V was cut by 6 bases and J by 1 base, with 8 bases left in between. The CDR3 sequence is 13 residues long. CDR1 is KGHSH and CDR2 is LQKENI in the germline V gene. CDR3 in amino acids: CASSGYRTDTQYF. CDR3 DNA: TGTGCCAGCTCGGGCTACCGCACAGATACGCAGTATTTT.

The V and J genes are TRBV14 and TRBJ2-1; a possible D gene is TRBD2 (6 bases). The CDR3 extends over 17 amino acids. The germline gives CDR1 SGHDN, CDR2 FVKESK. V lost 0 bases to trimming and J lost 5 bases, with 17 bases between them. This CDR3 reads CASSQDWLGEAHNEQFF. As DNA, the CDR3 is TGTGCCAGCAGCCAAGATTGGTTGGGGGAGGCCCACAATGAGCAGTTCTTC.

The chain couples TRBV20-1 to TRBJ2-7, with a possible D match to TRBD2 (6 bases). CDR1 is DFQATT, CDR2 SNEGSKA, per germline (reference sequence). Between the trimmed V and J ends, which lost 1 base and 7 bases, there was a span of 8 bases. This CDR3 is built from 11 residues. The CDR3 nucleotides are TGCAGTGCTAGAGCGACTAGGGAGCAGTACTTC. This sequence encodes CSARATREQYF.

The chain couples TRBV2 to TRBJ2-1; D uncertain. The V end lost 5 bases, the J end lost 10 bases, and 9 bases lay between the germline ends. CDR1 is SNHLY and CDR2 is FYNNEI in the germline V gene. This CDR3 spans 11 amino acids. The CDR3 spells CASSPLMEQFF. The CDR3 DNA reads TGTGCCAGCAGTCCCCTTATGGAGCAGTTCTTC.

This clonotype was recorded a few times. The chain carries TRBV29-1 and TRBJ2-5; 7 nucleotides match TRBD2. Per the germline V gene, CDR1 is SQVTM and CDR2 is ANQGSEA. After removal of 6 bases from V and 1 base from J, the junction contained 2 bases not matched to a gene. This CDR3 is built from 12 residues. The CDR3 DNA reads TGCAGCGTGGCTAGCGGCCAAGAGACCCAGTACTTC. It is translated as CSVASGQETQYF. Based on the CDR3 plus reference TRBV29-1 and TRBJ2-5, the full variable domain is SAVISQKPSRDICQRGTSLTIQCQVDSQVTMMFWYRQQPGQSLTLIATANQGSEATYESGFVIDKFPISRPNLTFSTLTVSNMSPEDSSIYLCSVASGQETQYFGPGTRLLVL.

This sequence joins TRBV28 and TRBJ2-7, with TRBD2 matching over 11 bases. CDR3 length: 18 residues. V was clipped by 4 bases and J by 7 bases; unmatched bases: 18. In germline, CDR1 is MDHEN, CDR2 SYDVKM. The CDR3: CASSSGQLSGRGLREQYF. CDR3 bases: TGTGCCAGCAGTTCGGGCCAACTTAGCGGGAGGGGTCTTCGGGAGCAGTACTTC. Combining the CDR3 with reference TRBV28 and TRBJ2-7 gives the whole variable domain DVKVTQSSRYLVKRTGEKVFLECVQDMDHENMFWYRQDPGLGLRLIYFSYDVKMKEKGDIPEGYSVSREKKERFSLILESASTNQTSMYLCASSSGQLSGRGLREQYFGPGTRLTVT.

The V call is TRBV29-1, the J call TRBJ2-7; 10 bases align to TRBD1. This CDR3 has 13 amino acids. J was trimmed by 4 bases and V by 7 bases; bases with no gene match: 7. Per the germline V gene, CDR1 is SQVTM and CDR2 is ANQGSEA. CDR3 bases: TGCAGCGGCACGGGACAGGGGCGGTACGAGCAGTACTTC. Protein: CSGTGQGRYEQYF.

The chain combines TRBV30 with TRBJ2-5; D perhaps matches TRBD1 (5 bases). The length of the CDR3 is 14 residues. V was trimmed by 0 bases and J by 4 bases, leaving 12 bases between them. Germline V gives CDR1 GTSNPN, CDR2 SVGIG (reference sequence). The CDR3 loop is CAWSVAGILETQYF. CDR3 nucleotide sequence: TGTGCCTGGAGTGTGGCAGGGATCTTAGAGACCCAGTACTTC. The variable domain in full, with the rest retrieved from reference TRBV30 and TRBJ2-5, is SQTIHQWPATLVQPVGSPLSLECTVEGTSNPNLYWYRQAAGRGLQLLFYSVGIGQISSEVPQNLSASRPQDRQFILSSKKLLLSDSGFYLCAWSVAGILETQYFGPGTRLLVL.